The 20 T cell receptor beta chains below all came from one sample that was sequenced in a study of T cells in Graves' hyperthyroidism and ophthalmopathy. The TCR beta CDR3 regions underwent amplification using RNA transcripts as the source. TCR CDR3 regions were first amplified by RT-PCR with HTBI primers. TCRdb used MiXCR to reprocess the multiplex PCR reads, holding one entry per CDR3 protein. Of hundreds of thousands of distinct CDR3 sequences listed, 35% are singletons. The specimen sequenced was blood. All receptors come from a woman between 35 and 50 years old with Graves' hyperthyroidism.

This clonotype appeared many times. The chain carries TRBV19 and TRBJ1-2, with D hard to call. The length of the CDR3 is 14 residues. The germline V and J ends were trimmed by 3 bases and 7 bases, with 15 bases remaining between them. CDR1 and CDR2 (germline): LNHDA, SQIVND (reference sequence). The CDR3 region has the DNA TGTGCCAGTAGTATTGGCAGCACTAGTTCTGGCTACACCTTC. This gives the protein CASSIGSTSSGYTF. The whole variable domain, remainder taken from reference TRBV19 and TRBJ1-2, is DGGITQSPKYLFRKEGQNVTLSCEQNLNHDAMYWYRQDPGQGLRLIYYSQIVNDFQKGDIAEGYSVSREKKESFPLTVTSAQKNPTAFYLCASSIGSTSSGYTFGSGTRLTVV.

In the case of this clonotype: At one of its ends the junction is not consistent with the germline gene, which may arise from a read error. This chain links TRBV10-2 with TRBJ1-2; TRBD1 is a possible D gene (6 bases). This CDR3 spans 13 amino acids. The germline CDR1 and CDR2 sequences are WSHSY and SAAADI. The CDR3 sequence: CASSLEDILTGTF. CDR3 DNA sequence: TGTGCCAGCTCACTAGAAGACATCCTCACAGGGACCTTC.

The table lists this clonotype with many counts. The V call is TRBV24-1, the J call TRBJ2-3; D is unresolved. Germline-derived CDR1 and CDR2 are KGHDR and SFDVKD. The V gene lost 3 bases and the J gene lost 3 bases, with 0 bases spanning the gap. The CDR3 consists of 11 residues. CDR3 sequence reads: CATSDTDTQYF. The CDR3 DNA reads as TGTGCCACCAGTGATACAGATACGCAGTATTTT.

This clonotype came up many times. The chain couples TRBV5-8 to TRBJ1-6; D not resolved. In germline, CDR1 is SGHTS, CDR2 YDEGEE. The CDR3 extends over 14 amino acids. The V and J ends lost 4 bases and 5 bases respectively, with 10 bases between them. The CDR3 loop reads CASSVGRDNSPLHF. DNA of the CDR3: TGTGCCAGCAGCGTAGGACGGGATAATTCACCCCTCCACTTT. Combining the CDR3 with reference TRBV5-8 and TRBJ1-6 gives the whole variable domain EAGVTQSPTHLIKTRGQQATLRCSPISGHTSVYWYQQALGLGLQFLLWYDEGEERNRGNFPPRFSGRQFPNYSSELNVNALELEDSALYLCASSVGRDNSPLHFGNGTRLTVT.

This clonotype has only one observation. A much larger clone lies a single base off, so this may be a read error. The chain combines TRBV19 with TRBJ1-2, with 7 bases that match TRBD1. CDR1 LNHDA and CDR2 SQIVND come from the germline V gene (reference sequence). CDR3 length equals 14 residues. V gave up 5 bases and J gave up 6 bases; unmatched junction bases: 9. The CDR3 DNA follows: TGTGCCAGTAGTCCCTCGACAGGGAGCAATGGCTACACCTTC. This encodes CASSPSTGSNGYTF.

This clonotype was detected only a few times. The junction does not match germline at one end; this may be a read error. The rearrangement uses TRBV10-3 and TRBJ2-2; 8 nucleotides align to TRBD1. Looked up from germline, CDR1 is ENHRY and CDR2 is SYGVKD. CDR3 length: 14 residues. The CDR3 sequence is CASSFVQGAGELFF. The CDR3 DNA reads TGTGCCAGCAGTTTCGTACAGGGGGCCGGGGAGCTGTTTTTT.

This clonotype has ten or more counts. The chain recombines TRBV9 with TRBJ1-4; D is undetermined. Germline V lookup: CDR1 SGDLS, CDR2 YYNGEE. This CDR3 is built from 14 residues. Trimming cost V 3 bases and J 0 bases, with 6 bases left between them. The CDR3 DNA reads as TGTGCCAGCAGCGCCGCGGCAACTAATGAAAAACTGTTTTTT. This encodes CASSAAATNEKLFF.

This chain joins TRBV6-5 and TRBJ2-7, with D tentatively TRBD1 (5 bases). CDR1 is MNHEY, CDR2 SVGAGI, per germline. The CDR3 is 15 amino acids. V was cut by 7 bases and J by 4 bases, with 20 bases left in between. CDR3 sequence (DNA): TGTGCCAGCACCAGGGTCCCAGCTCTTGAGTACGAGCAGTACTTC. It translates to CASTRVPALEYEQYF.

Only a few counts were recorded for this clonotype. The chain combines TRBV29-1 with TRBJ2-3; D is perhaps TRBD1 (7 bases). The CDR3 length is 13 residues. V lost 8 bases and J 3 bases, leaving 15 bases between the germline ends. Germline V CDR1 and CDR2: SQVTM, ANQGSEA. CDR3 DNA: TGCAGCTCAGGGGGGATAGGGACAGATACGCAGTATTTT. Translating gives CSSGGIGTDTQYF.

This clonotype was counted ten times or more. The chain recombines TRBV12-3 or TRBV12-4 with TRBJ1-2; D gene ambiguous. There are 14 residues in the CDR3. The V end lost 6 bases, the J end lost 0 bases, and 11 bases lay between the germline ends. The CDR3 is CASSPGGANYGYTF. In nucleotides, the CDR3 is TGTGCCAGCAGCCCGGGTGGAGCTAACTATGGCTACACCTTC.

This clonotype appeared a single time. The CDR3 sequence: CASSQQQGFSTDTQYF. For the CDR3, the DNA is TGCGCCAGCAGCCAACAACAGGGTTTTAGCACAGATACGCAGTATTTT. V gene TRBV10-1 combines with J gene TRBJ2-3, with D possibly matching TRBD1 (6 bases). The germline V gene has CDR1 WNHNN and CDR2 SYGVQD (reference sequence). This CDR3 comprises 16 residues. V lost 6 bases to trimming and J lost 0 bases, with 16 bases between them.

As concerns this clonotype: A read error may explain this, as a much larger clone is one base away. V usage is TRBV6-1 and J usage is TRBJ1-1; tentatively, D is TRBD1 (6 bases). Germline CDR1 and CDR2: MNHNS and SASEGT. The length of the CDR3 is 14 residues. The CDR3 is CAGSEGGRGTEAFF. In nucleotides, the CDR3 is TGTGCCGGCAGTGAAGGGGGACGGGGAACTGAAGCTTTCTTT.

This clonotype came up many times. The genes are TRBV24-1 and TRBJ2-2, with D perhaps TRBD1 (6 bases). V was clipped by 9 bases and J by 1 base, with 14 bases between them. The germline gives CDR1 KGHDR, CDR2 SFDVKD. This CDR3 has 15 residues. DNA of the CDR3: TGTGCCACCCAGACCTTGACAGGGAACACCGGGGAGCTGTTTTTT. Encoded protein: CATQTLTGNTGELFF.

This clonotype was detected many times. V usage is TRBV29-1 and J usage is TRBJ1-1; D gene unclear. CDR3 length: 13 amino acids. V lost 1 base to trimming and J lost 4 bases, with 10 bases between them. CDR1 is SQVTM and CDR2 is ANQGSEA in the germline V gene. CDR3 nucleotides: TGCAGCGTTGAAGGCACTTCGAGCACTGAAGCTTTCTTT. Its translation is CSVEGTSSTEAFF.

The rearrangement uses TRBV20-1 and TRBJ2-2, with D maybe TRBD2 (5 bases). Looked up from germline, CDR1 is DFQATT and CDR2 is SNEGSKA (reference sequence). Trimming removed 3 bases from V and 0 bases from J, with 14 bases in between. This CDR3 contains 16 residues. CDR3: CSASKLRAANTGELFF. The CDR3, as DNA: TGCAGTGCTAGTAAGCTCCGAGCGGCGAACACCGGGGAGCTGTTTTTT.

This clonotype has at least ten counts. The chain joins TRBV10-2 to TRBJ1-1; D is unresolved. The CDR3 is 13 amino acids. Germline V gives CDR1 WSHSY, CDR2 SAAADI. V was pared by 7 bases and J by 1 base, with 10 bases between. The CDR3 DNA reads as TGCGCCAGCAACGGGGTAGCGAACACTGAAGCTTTCTTT. This encodes CASNGVANTEAFF.

The rearrangement joins TRBV10-3 to TRBJ2-7; 8 bases map to TRBD1. The CDR3 consists of 13 residues. In germline, CDR1 is ENHRY, CDR2 SYGVKD. V shed 10 bases and J 3 bases; nucleotides not matched to a gene: 8. In DNA form, the CDR3 reads TGTGCCAGCGAGAGACAGGGGAACTACGAGCAGTACTTC. The encoded protein is CASERQGNYEQYF.

V gene TRBV4-3 combines with J gene TRBJ1-5; the D gene is possibly TRBD1 (5 bases). Germline V CDR1 and CDR2: LGHNA, YSLEER. The CDR3 length is 16 residues. Trimming stripped 0 bases from V and 4 bases from J, with 13 bases between. CDR3 amino acids: CASSQEWGDGNQPQHF. CDR3 nucleotide sequence: TGCGCCAGCAGCCAAGAATGGGGCGACGGAAATCAGCCCCAGCATTTT.

Note on this clonotype: At one end the junction does not follow the germline gene, possibly because of a read error. The chain couples TRBV9 to TRBJ2-2; TRBD2 agrees at 7 bases. In germline, CDR1 is SGDLS, CDR2 YYNGEE. The CDR3 sequence is 13 residues long. In DNA, the CDR3 is TGTGCCAGCAGGGGGGGGTTTACCGGGGAGCTGTCTTTT. Translated: CASRGGFTGELSF.

The V call is TRBV29-1, the J call TRBJ2-5; 7 positions match TRBD1. Germline CDR1 SQVTM, CDR2 ANQGSEA. The CDR3 spans 14 residues. With V trimmed by 3 bases and J by 11 bases, 15 bases remained unmatched. CDR3 coding DNA: TGCAGCGTTGACCCCGGGACAGTAGACAATGAGCAGTACTTC. Protein sequence: CSVDPGTVDNEQYF. Full variable domain (remainder filled in from reference TRBV29-1 and TRBJ2-5): SAVISQKPSRDICQRGTSLTIQCQVDSQVTMMFWYRQQPGQSLTLIATANQGSEATYESGFVIDKFPISRPNLTFSTLTVSNMSPEDSSIYLCSVDPGTVDNEQYFGPGTRLLVL.